This TCR beta chain was captured in a study of cytomegalovirus exposure and HLA in healthy donors. This CDR3 is 17 amino acids long. Trimming removed 0 bases at V and 2 bases at J, with 17 bases between. Germline-derived CDR1 and CDR2 are GTSNPN and SVGIG (reference sequence). Both 60 Vbeta primers and 13 Jbeta primers went into the PCR. The assay was immunoSEQ multiplex PCR, and TCRdb's table has in-frame clones only and misses some. The profile shows 90,000 to 140,000 clones, over 12% of them singletons. This clone was seen more than once but under ten times. This sequence joins TRBV30 and TRBJ1-3; a weak D match, TRBD1 (5 bases). The source of this sequence is a female donor in good health and CMV-seronegative. The sequenced sample was PBMCs. CDR3 nucleotides: TGTGCCTGGAGTGTAGGATCCGGCAGGGTCGCTGGAAACACCATATATTTT. Translation gives CAWSVGSGRVAGNTIYF.